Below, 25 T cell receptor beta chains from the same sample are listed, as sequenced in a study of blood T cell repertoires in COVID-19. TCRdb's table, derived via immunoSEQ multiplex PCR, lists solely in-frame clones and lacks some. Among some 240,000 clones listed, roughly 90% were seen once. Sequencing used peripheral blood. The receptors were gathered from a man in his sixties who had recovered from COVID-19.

The CDR3: CASSPTGKGLDYGYTF. CDR3 nucleotides: TGTGCCAGCTCACCGACAGGGAAGGGTTTGGATTATGGCTACACCTTC. The rearrangement uses TRBV18 and TRBJ1-2; 7 nucleotides match TRBD1. CDR3 length: 16 residues. V lost 3 bases and J lost 5; bases outside the gene matches: 12. In germline, CDR1 is KGHSH, CDR2 LQKENI. Looking up the rest from reference TRBV18 and TRBJ1-2 gives the full variable domain: NAGVMQNPRHLVRRRGQEARLRCSPMKGHSHVYWYRQLPEEGLKFMVYLQKENIIDESGMPKERFSAEFPKEGPSILRIQQVVRGDSAAYFCASSPTGKGLDYGYTFGSGTRLTVV.

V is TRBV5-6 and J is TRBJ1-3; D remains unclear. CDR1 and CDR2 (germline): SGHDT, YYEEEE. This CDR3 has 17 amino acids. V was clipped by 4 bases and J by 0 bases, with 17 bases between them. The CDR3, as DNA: TGTGCCAGCAGCCTGGGCCTTACGTCGAGCTCTGGAAACACCATATATTTT. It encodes CASSLGLTSSSGNTIYF.

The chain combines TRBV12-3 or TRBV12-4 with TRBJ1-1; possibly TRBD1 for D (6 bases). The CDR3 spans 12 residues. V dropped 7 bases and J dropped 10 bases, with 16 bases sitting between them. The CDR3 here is CASTRGQRSAFF. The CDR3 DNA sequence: TGTGCCAGCACCCGCGGACAGCGCTCAGCTTTCTTT.

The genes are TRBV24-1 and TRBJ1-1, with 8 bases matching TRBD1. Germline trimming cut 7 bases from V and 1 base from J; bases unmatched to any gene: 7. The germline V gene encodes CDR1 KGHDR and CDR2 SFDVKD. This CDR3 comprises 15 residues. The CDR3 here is CATSRKGQGNTEAFF. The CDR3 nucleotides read TGTGCCACCAGCAGAAAAGGACAGGGGAACACTGAAGCTTTCTTT.

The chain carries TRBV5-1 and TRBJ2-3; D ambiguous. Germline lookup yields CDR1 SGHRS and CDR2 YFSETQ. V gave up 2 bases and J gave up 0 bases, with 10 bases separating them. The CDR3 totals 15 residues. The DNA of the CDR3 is TGCGCCAGCAGCTTTTCGGTCCCAAGCACAGATACGCAGTATTTT. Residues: CASSFSVPSTDTQYF.

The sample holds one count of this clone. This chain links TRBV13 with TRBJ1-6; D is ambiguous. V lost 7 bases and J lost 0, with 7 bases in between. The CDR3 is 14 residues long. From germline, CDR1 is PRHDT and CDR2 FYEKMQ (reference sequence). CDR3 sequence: CASTLSSYNSPLHF. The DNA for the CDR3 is TGTGCCAGCACCCTGAGCTCCTATAATTCACCCCTCCACTTT.

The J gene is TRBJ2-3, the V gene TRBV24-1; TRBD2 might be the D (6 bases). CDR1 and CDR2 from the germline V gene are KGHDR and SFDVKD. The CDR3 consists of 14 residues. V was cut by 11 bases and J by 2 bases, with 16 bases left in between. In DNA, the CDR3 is TGTGCCAGCGGTTGGGGCGGGGACACAGATACGCAGTATTTT. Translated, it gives CASGWGGDTDTQYF.

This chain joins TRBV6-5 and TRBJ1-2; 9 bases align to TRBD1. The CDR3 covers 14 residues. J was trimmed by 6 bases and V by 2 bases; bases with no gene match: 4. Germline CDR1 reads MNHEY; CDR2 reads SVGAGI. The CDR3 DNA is TGTGCCAGCAGTTACCGGACAGGGGCGGATGGCTACACCTTC. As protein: CASSYRTGADGYTF.

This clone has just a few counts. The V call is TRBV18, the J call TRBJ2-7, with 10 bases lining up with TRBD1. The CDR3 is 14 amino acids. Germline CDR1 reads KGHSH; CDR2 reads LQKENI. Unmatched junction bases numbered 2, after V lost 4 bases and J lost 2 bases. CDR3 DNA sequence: TGTGCCAGCTCACAAGGGACAGGGGCCTACGAGCAGTACTTC. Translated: CASSQGTGAYEQYF.

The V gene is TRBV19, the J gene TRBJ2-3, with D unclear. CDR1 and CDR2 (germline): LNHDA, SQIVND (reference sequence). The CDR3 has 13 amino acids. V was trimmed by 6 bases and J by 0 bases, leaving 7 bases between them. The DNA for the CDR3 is TGTGCCAGTAGCGCCGGGAGCACAGATACGCAGTATTTT. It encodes CASSAGSTDTQYF.

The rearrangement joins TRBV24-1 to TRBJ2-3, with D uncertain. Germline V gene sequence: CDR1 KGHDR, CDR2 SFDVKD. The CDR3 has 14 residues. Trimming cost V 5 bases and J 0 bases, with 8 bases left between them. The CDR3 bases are TGTGCCACCAGTGGCGCATTTAGCACAGATACGCAGTATTTT. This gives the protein CATSGAFSTDTQYF.

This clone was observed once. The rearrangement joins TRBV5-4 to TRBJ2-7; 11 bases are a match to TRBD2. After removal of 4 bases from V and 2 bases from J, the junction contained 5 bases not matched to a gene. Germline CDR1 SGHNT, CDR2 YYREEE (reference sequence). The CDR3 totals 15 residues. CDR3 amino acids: CASSQRLAGTYEQYF. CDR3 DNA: TGTGCCAGCAGCCAAAGACTAGCGGGGACCTACGAGCAGTACTTC. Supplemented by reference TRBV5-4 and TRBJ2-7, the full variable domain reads ETGVTQSPTHLIKTRGQQVTLRCSSQSGHNTVSWYQQALGQGPQFIFQYYREEENGRGNFPPRFSGLQFPNYSSELNVNALELDDSALYLCASSQRLAGTYEQYFGPGTRLTVT.

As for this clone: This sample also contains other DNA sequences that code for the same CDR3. The CDR3 DNA is TGTGCCAGTACGTGGACAGTGAACACTGAAGCTTTCTTT. This sequence encodes CASTWTVNTEAFF. J is TRBJ1-1 and V is TRBV2; possibly TRBD1 for D (6 bases). This CDR3 is 13 amino acids long. Germline CDR1 and CDR2: SNHLY and FYNNEI. V was pared by 9 bases and J by 0 bases, with 11 bases between.

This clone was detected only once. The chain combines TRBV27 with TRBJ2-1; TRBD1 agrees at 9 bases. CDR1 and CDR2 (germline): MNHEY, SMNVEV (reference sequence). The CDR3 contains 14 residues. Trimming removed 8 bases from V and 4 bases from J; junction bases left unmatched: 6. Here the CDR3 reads CASGDRVWYNEQFF. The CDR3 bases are TGTGCCAGCGGGGACAGGGTCTGGTACAATGAGCAGTTCTTC.

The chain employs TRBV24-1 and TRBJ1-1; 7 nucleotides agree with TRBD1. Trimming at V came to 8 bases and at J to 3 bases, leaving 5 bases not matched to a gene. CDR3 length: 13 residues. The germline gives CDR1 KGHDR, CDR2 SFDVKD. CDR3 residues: CATKGAYDTEAFF. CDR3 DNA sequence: TGTGCCACCAAGGGGGCATATGACACTGAAGCTTTCTTT.

The CDR3 DNA is TGTGCCAGCAGTGGATCGGCGCTTCGAGGAGATACGCAGTATTTT. Translation gives CASSGSALRGDTQYF. This rearrangement joins TRBV2 to TRBJ2-3; D unresolved. The CDR3 runs to 15 residues. Germline CDR1 and CDR2: SNHLY and FYNNEI. The germline V and J ends were trimmed by 4 bases and 5 bases, with 16 bases remaining between them.

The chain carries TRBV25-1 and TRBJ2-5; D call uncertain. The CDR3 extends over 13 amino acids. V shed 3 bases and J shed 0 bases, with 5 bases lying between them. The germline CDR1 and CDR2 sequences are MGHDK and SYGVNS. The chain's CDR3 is CASSDRYQETQYF. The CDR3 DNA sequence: TGTGCCAGCAGTGACAGGTACCAAGAGACCCAGTACTTC.

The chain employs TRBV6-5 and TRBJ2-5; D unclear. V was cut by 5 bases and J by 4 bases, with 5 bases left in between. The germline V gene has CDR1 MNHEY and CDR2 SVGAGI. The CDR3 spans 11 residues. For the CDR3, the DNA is TGTGCCAGCAGTCGAGGAGAGACCCAGTACTTC. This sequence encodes CASSRGETQYF.

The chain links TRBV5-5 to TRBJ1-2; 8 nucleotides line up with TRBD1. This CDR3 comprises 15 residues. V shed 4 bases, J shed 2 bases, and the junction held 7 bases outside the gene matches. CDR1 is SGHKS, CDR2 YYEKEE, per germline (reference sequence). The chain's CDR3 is CASSTGQAGNYGYTF. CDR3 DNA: TGTGCCAGCAGCACGGGACAGGCAGGGAACTATGGCTACACCTTC.

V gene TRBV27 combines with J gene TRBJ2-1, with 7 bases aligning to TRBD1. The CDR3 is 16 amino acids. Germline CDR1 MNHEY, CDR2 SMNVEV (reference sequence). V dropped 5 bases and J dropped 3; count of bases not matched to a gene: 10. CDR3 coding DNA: TGTGCCAGCAGTCAGAGGGGACAGCTTCTCTACAATGAGCAGTTCTTC. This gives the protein CASSQRGQLLYNEQFF.

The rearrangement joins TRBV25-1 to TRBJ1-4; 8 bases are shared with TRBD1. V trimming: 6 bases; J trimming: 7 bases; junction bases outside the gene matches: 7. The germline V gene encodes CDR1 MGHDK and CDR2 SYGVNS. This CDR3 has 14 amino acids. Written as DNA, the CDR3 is TGTGCCAGCAGCCAACAGGGGGAAGGTGAAAAACTGTTTTTT. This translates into CASSQQGEGEKLFF. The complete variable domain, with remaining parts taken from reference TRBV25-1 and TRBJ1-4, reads EADIYQTPRYLVIGTGKKITLECSQTMGHDKMYWYQQDPGMELHLIHYSYGVNSTEKGDLSSESTVSRIRTEHFPLTLESARPSHTSQYLCASSQQGEGEKLFFGSGTQLSVL.

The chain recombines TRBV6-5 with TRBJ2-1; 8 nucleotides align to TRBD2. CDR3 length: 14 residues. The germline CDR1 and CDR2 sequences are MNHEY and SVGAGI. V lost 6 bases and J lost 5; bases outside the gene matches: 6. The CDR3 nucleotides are TGTGCCAGCAGCACGGGACTAGGAGACAATGAGCAGTTCTTC. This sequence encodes CASSTGLGDNEQFF.

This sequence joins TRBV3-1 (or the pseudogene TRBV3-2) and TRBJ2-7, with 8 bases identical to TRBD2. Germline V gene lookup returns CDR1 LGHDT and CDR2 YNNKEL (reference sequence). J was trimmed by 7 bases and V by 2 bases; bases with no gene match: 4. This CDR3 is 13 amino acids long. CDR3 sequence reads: CASSQRGGGEQYV. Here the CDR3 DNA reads TGTGCCAGCAGCCAACGGGGGGGAGGAGAGCAGTACGTC.

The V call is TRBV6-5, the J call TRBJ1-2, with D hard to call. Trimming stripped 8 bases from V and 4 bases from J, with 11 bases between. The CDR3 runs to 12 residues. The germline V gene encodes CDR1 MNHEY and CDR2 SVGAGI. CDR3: CASDEVGYGYTF. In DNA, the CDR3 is TGTGCCAGCGACGAGGTGGGCTATGGCTACACCTTC.

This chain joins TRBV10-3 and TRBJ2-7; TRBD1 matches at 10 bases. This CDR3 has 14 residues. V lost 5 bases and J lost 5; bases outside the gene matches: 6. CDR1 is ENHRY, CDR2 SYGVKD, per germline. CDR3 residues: CAISKDRGAHEQYF. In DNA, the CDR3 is TGTGCCATCAGTAAGGACAGGGGGGCCCACGAGCAGTACTTC.